This T cell receptor (beta chain) appears in the sequencing data of a study of T-cell reconstitution after alpha-beta-depleted transplantation in children. Study-wide results and caveats: Most T-cell counts and diversity one year after the transplant came from T cells that were newly produced. The study reportedly traced alpha-beta T cells about two months after transplant to several hundred expanded graft clones. For some patients, TCRbeta diversity was high at day 60 because of recipient T cells and thymic progenitors that survived.

As for this clonotype: What it recognizes is unknown.

Trimming pared 2 bases from V and 4 bases from J, leaving 15 bases between. The CDR3 is 15 amino acids. CDR1 and CDR2 (germline): MNHEY, SVGAGI. Unique molecular identifiers were built into the TCRbeta library. A single record per CDR3 protein comes from TCRdb applying MiXCR to the PCR reads. The sample includes around 420,000 distinct CDR3 sequences, 16% of them seen just once. The sample consisted of PBMCs, mostly from graft donor cells, taken 360 days after TCRalphabeta/CD19-depleted stem cell transplant. The rearrangement joins TRBV6-5 to TRBJ2-7; D is uncertain. The clonotype originates from a boy in the first two years of life who had a stem cell transplant for Wiskott-Aldrich syndrome, so the T cells may come from the graft donor. CDR3 amino acids: CASSYAGPRSYEQYF. In nucleotides, the CDR3 is TGTGCCAGCAGTTACGCCGGGCCTAGGTCGTACGAGCAGTACTTC.